The present entry profiles one T cell receptor beta chain with its context. This sample stems from a study of cytomegalovirus exposure and HLA in healthy donors. The PCR contained 60 Vbeta and 13 Jbeta primers. The data were produced by immunoSEQ multiplex PCR, yet TCRdb's version contains in-frame clones alone and is incomplete. This sample carries roughly 190,000 clones, around 81% of them seen once, and the ten largest clones take more than 2%. V was cut by 3 bases and J by 6 bases, with 17 bases left in between. The CDR3 contains 15 residues. Per germline, CDR1 LNHDA and CDR2 SQIVND (reference sequence).

This receptor was identified in a woman aged 25 to 39 in good health and CMV-seropositive. Sequencing was performed on PBMCs. The chain recombines TRBV19 with TRBJ1-2; D gene ambiguous. This CDR3 reads CASSIARFNPNGYTF. As DNA, the CDR3 is TGTGCCAGTAGTATTGCCAGATTTAATCCCAATGGCTACACCTTC.